The 29 T cell receptor beta chains below all came from one sample that was sequenced in a study of T-cell memory formation after mild COVID-19. Via MiXCR, TCRdb re-called the 5' RACE reads, giving one row per CDR3 protein. The table lists about 160,000 distinct CDR3 sequences, 31% of them singletons. The sequenced sample was PBMCs or a T cell subset sorted from them (not recorded which). These receptors were obtained from an adult woman who had mild COVID-19 (a few samples of this study predate the infection). Cell type and time point are not known.

This clonotype has only a few counts. This chain joins TRBV11-2 and TRBJ1-1; no clear D gene. The CDR3 is 13 residues long. With 0 bases removed from V and 4 bases from J, the gap between germline ends came to 6 bases. Per the germline V gene, CDR1 is SGHAT and CDR2 is FQNNGV. Here the CDR3 DNA reads TGTGCCAGCAGCTTAGACGGTCGCACTGAAGCTTTCTTT. This gives the protein CASSLDGRTEAFF.

V usage is TRBV20-1 and J usage is TRBJ1-1; TRBD1 might be the D (5 bases). V was trimmed by 1 base and J by 3 bases, leaving 9 bases between them. Germline CDR1 and CDR2: DFQATT and SNEGSKA (reference sequence). The CDR3 has 13 amino acids. The CDR3 DNA reads as TGCAGTGCTAGAGTCCGGGACCACACTGAAGCTTTCTTT. It specifies CSARVRDHTEAFF.

The chain uses TRBV7-2 and TRBJ2-3, with 11 nucleotides matching TRBD2. This CDR3 has 17 amino acids. The trim removed 5 bases at V and 4 bases at J, leaving 11 bases unmatched. The germline V gene has CDR1 SGHTA and CDR2 FQGNSA. CDR3 nucleotide sequence: TGTGCCAGCAGCAATGCCGGGCTAGCGGGAGGCCCAGATACGCAGTATTTT. Protein: CASSNAGLAGGPDTQYF.

The CDR3 loop is CASSWLAGETQYF. The CDR3 DNA reads TGTGCCAGCAGTTGGCTAGCGGGAGAGACCCAGTACTTC. The chain joins TRBV12-3 or TRBV12-4 to TRBJ2-5; TRBD2 agrees at 8 bases. The CDR3 sequence is 13 residues long. V lost 4 bases and J lost 4; bases outside the gene matches: 2.

The chain links TRBV4-2 to TRBJ1-2; D uncertain. The germline V gene encodes CDR1 LGHNA and CDR2 YNFKEQ. Trimming shortened V by 1 base and J by 0 bases, and 9 bases separated the two germline ends. The CDR3 loop spans 15 amino acids. CDR3 region: CASSQGRTSNYGYTF. The CDR3 DNA reads as TGTGCCAGCAGCCAAGGTCGGACTTCTAACTATGGCTACACCTTC.

This clonotype turned up a few times. The chain employs TRBV7-6 and TRBJ2-1; D may be TRBD1 (6 bases). V lost 2 bases, J lost 4 bases, and 9 bases lay in between. The CDR3 loop spans 14 amino acids. Germline lookup yields CDR1 SGHVS and CDR2 FNYEAQ. CDR3 sequence: CASSLTQGYNEQFF. The CDR3 bases are TGTGCCAGCAGCTTAACACAGGGATACAATGAGCAGTTCTTC.

This clonotype was observed a few times. The V call is TRBV12-3 or TRBV12-4, the J call TRBJ2-7; D remains unclear. The CDR3 covers 12 residues. V was cut by 1 base and J by 7 bases, with 8 bases left in between. The CDR3 nucleotides read TGTGCCAGCAGTTTAGAAGAGGAGGAGCAGTACTTC. Protein: CASSLEEEEQYF.

This clonotype has only a few counts. This chain joins TRBV19 and TRBJ1-2, with 7 bases that match TRBD1. The germline V gene has CDR1 LNHDA and CDR2 SQIVND (reference sequence). This CDR3 has 13 amino acids. V lost 7 bases and J lost 5; bases outside the gene matches: 7. Here the CDR3 DNA reads TGTGCCAGTACGGGACAGCTCGGATATGGCTACACCTTC. Its translation is CASTGQLGYGYTF.

This clonotype was picked up many times. V is TRBV29-1 and J is TRBJ2-3; D unresolved. Trimming removed 7 bases from V and 3 bases from J, with 8 bases in between. The CDR3 extends over 11 amino acids. Looked up from germline, CDR1 is SQVTM and CDR2 is ANQGSEA. The CDR3 sequence: CSARITDTQYF. In DNA, the CDR3 is TGCAGCGCTCGCATTACAGATACGCAGTATTTT.

The CDR3 region has the DNA TGCGCCAGCAGCTTGGGGTCGACAGGGAAGCCCTACGAGCAGTACTTC. It translates to CASSLGSTGKPYEQYF. The chain employs TRBV5-1 and TRBJ2-7; TRBD1 aligns across 7 bases. This CDR3 has 16 residues. CDR1 is SGHRS and CDR2 is YFSETQ in the germline V gene. With V trimmed by 0 bases and J by 2 bases, 8 bases remained unmatched.

The DNA for the CDR3 is TGCAGTGCTAAAGGGAGTGGGGGACAGAGAGGTTATGGCTACACCTTC. Translating gives CSAKGSGGQRGYGYTF. The rearrangement links TRBV20-1 to TRBJ1-2, with 7 bases aligning to TRBD1. The CDR3 loop spans 16 amino acids. Trimming cost V 4 bases and J 5 bases; bases outside gene matches: 16. Germline V gives CDR1 DFQATT, CDR2 SNEGSKA (reference sequence).

This clonotype was counted between two and nine times. The rearrangement uses TRBV5-4 and TRBJ2-3; D unresolved. V lost 3 bases to trimming and J lost 4 bases, with 9 bases between them. The CDR3 has 13 amino acids. Germline CDR1 and CDR2: SGHNT and YYREEE (reference sequence). This CDR3 is CASSSYQPDTQYF. The CDR3, as DNA: TGTGCCAGCAGCTCCTACCAGCCAGATACGCAGTATTTT.

J is TRBJ2-3 and V is TRBV2; D might be TRBD2 (5 bases). The CDR3 length is 14 residues. Trimming removed 6 bases at V and 0 bases at J, with 10 bases between. CDR1 SNHLY and CDR2 FYNNEI come from the germline V gene. The chain's CDR3 is CASRGAASTDTQYF. In DNA form, the CDR3 reads TGTGCCAGCAGAGGAGCGGCGAGCACAGATACGCAGTATTTT.

On this clonotype itself: A single base separates this from a much larger clone, so it may be a read error. The rearrangement uses TRBV5-4 and TRBJ2-3; 13 nucleotides agree with TRBD2. Germline loops: CDR1 SGHNT, CDR2 YYREEE (reference sequence). The V gene end was trimmed by 5 bases and the J gene end by 0 bases; junction bases not matched to a gene: 0. This CDR3 region has 15 residues. The CDR3 sequence is CASRLAGGSTDTQYF. DNA for the CDR3: TGTGCCAGCAGACTAGCGGGAGGGAGCACAGATACGCAGTATTTT.

This clonotype was seen a few times. V is TRBV12-3 or TRBV12-4 and J is TRBJ2-5; no clear D. V was clipped by 4 bases and J by 5 bases, with 8 bases between them. The CDR3 covers 12 residues. The CDR3 sequence is CASSWNGETQYF. CDR3 in DNA: TGTGCCAGCAGTTGGAACGGTGAGACCCAGTACTTC.

V is TRBV12-3 or TRBV12-4 and J is TRBJ2-7, with D perhaps TRBD1 (6 bases). The CDR3 is made up of 15 amino acids. V lost 8 bases and J lost 0, with 17 bases in between. The CDR3 is CASAPRTASSYEQYF. The CDR3 region has the DNA TGTGCCAGCGCTCCCAGGACAGCGAGCTCCTACGAGCAGTACTTC.

This sequence joins TRBV6-5 and TRBJ1-6; no clear D gene. This CDR3 has 13 residues. In germline, CDR1 is MNHEY, CDR2 SVGAGI. With 0 bases removed from V and 7 bases from J, the gap between germline ends came to 4 bases. The CDR3 here is CASSYSLNSPLHF. CDR3 bases: TGTGCCAGCAGTTACTCACTGAATTCACCCCTCCACTTT.

This chain uses TRBV30 with TRBJ2-1; D may be TRBD1 or TRBD2 (6 bases each). Germline V gene lookup returns CDR1 GTSNPN and CDR2 SVGIG (reference sequence). The CDR3 runs to 14 residues. V lost 2 bases to trimming and J lost 7 bases, with 15 bases between them. CDR3 DNA: TGTGCCTGGAGTCCCGGGGGCGGGTGGAATGAGCAGTTCTTC. Translation gives CAWSPGGGWNEQFF.

The rearrangement uses TRBV6-2 or TRBV6-3 and TRBJ2-3; D remains ambiguous. Trimming took 2 bases from V and 3 from J, leaving 12 bases between them. In germline, CDR1 is MNHEY, CDR2 SVGEGT. The CDR3 sequence is 15 residues long. The CDR3: CASSYTRVTTDTQYF. The CDR3 DNA reads as TGTGCCAGCAGTTACACACGGGTTACGACAGATACGCAGTATTTT.

This clonotype was counted between two and nine times. V is TRBV20-1 and J is TRBJ1-1, with 10 bases lining up with TRBD1. This CDR3 contains 14 residues. After removal of 0 bases from V and 6 bases from J, the junction contained 4 bases not matched to a gene. The germline V gene encodes CDR1 DFQATT and CDR2 SNEGSKA (reference sequence). In DNA, the CDR3 is TGCAGTGCTAGAGACAAGACAGGGGGCCCTGAAGCTTTCTTT. Its translation: CSARDKTGGPEAFF.

This chain joins TRBV7-8 and TRBJ2-7; D assignment may be TRBD1 or TRBD2 (5 bases each). The germline V gene encodes CDR1 SGHVS and CDR2 FQNEAQ. The CDR3 has 12 residues. V gave up 10 bases and J gave up 4 bases, with 14 bases separating them. CDR3 region: CATSKGRYEQYF. The CDR3 DNA is TGTGCCACATCAAAGGGGAGATACGAGCAGTACTTC.

This clonotype was counted at least ten times. The chain couples TRBV5-1 to TRBJ2-3; TRBD2 matches 8 bases. The length of the CDR3 is 14 residues. J lost 5 bases, V lost 3 bases, and 5 bases had no gene match. Germline V gene lookup returns CDR1 SGHRS and CDR2 YFSETQ. CDR3 loop: CASSSSGTRDTQYF. In DNA, the CDR3 is TGCGCCAGCAGCTCCTCCGGGACTAGAGATACGCAGTATTTT.

This clonotype has just a few counts. V gene TRBV7-9 combines with J gene TRBJ2-3; a weak D match, TRBD2 (5 bases). The CDR3 is 14 residues long. CDR1 is SEHNR, CDR2 FQNEAQ, per germline (reference sequence). The V end was cut by 3 bases, the J end by 0 bases, with 7 bases between. This CDR3 is CASSFQRSTDTQYF. For the CDR3, the DNA is TGTGCCAGCAGCTTTCAGCGGAGCACAGATACGCAGTATTTT.

The chain links TRBV12-3 or TRBV12-4 to TRBJ2-5; TRBD1 matches 10 bases. The CDR3 totals 13 residues. J lost 3 bases, V lost 6 bases, and 1 base had no gene match. The CDR3 sequence is CASRGTGEETQYF. The CDR3, as DNA: TGTGCCAGCAGGGGGACAGGGGAAGAGACCCAGTACTTC.

This clonotype was seen a few times. This chain joins TRBV10-3 and TRBJ2-1; 10 positions agree with TRBD1. The CDR3 spans 15 residues. Trimming cost V 6 bases and J 9 bases; bases outside gene matches: 11. Germline CDR1 is ENHRY and CDR2 is SYGVKD. Here the CDR3 DNA reads TGTGCCATCAGGGATCCGGGACAGGGGACCGGTGAGCAGTTCTTC. It codes for CAIRDPGQGTGEQFF.

The chain joins TRBV12-3 or TRBV12-4 to TRBJ1-1; D might be TRBD1 (5 bases). The CDR3 sequence is 17 residues long. V lost 7 bases and J 3 bases, leaving 24 bases between the germline ends. The CDR3 region is CASTLPGVGRGDTEAFF. DNA for the CDR3: TGTGCCAGCACCCTCCCCGGCGTAGGGAGAGGGGACACTGAAGCTTTCTTT.

This clonotype has only one observation. The J gene is TRBJ2-5, the V gene TRBV5-1; 9 nucleotides align to TRBD2. J was trimmed by 4 bases and V by 2 bases; bases with no gene match: 6. CDR1 and CDR2 (germline): SGHRS, YFSETQ. CDR3 length: 15 residues. The CDR3 loop reads CASSFGLAQAETQYF. The CDR3 DNA reads TGCGCCAGCAGCTTCGGACTAGCGCAGGCAGAGACCCAGTACTTC.

This chain connects TRBV6-5 to TRBJ2-3, with 9 bases identical to TRBD1. CDR1 is MNHEY, CDR2 SVGAGI, per germline. This CDR3 spans 15 amino acids. V lost 6 bases to trimming and J lost 3 bases; unmatched junction nucleotides: 7. The CDR3 reads CASSLGQGQTDTQYF. The CDR3 coding sequence is TGTGCCAGCAGCCTCGGACAGGGGCAAACAGATACGCAGTATTTT.

The chain couples TRBV5-1 to TRBJ1-1; D perhaps matches TRBD1 (5 bases). V was trimmed by 4 bases and J by 3 bases, leaving 13 bases between them. The germline V gene encodes CDR1 SGHRS and CDR2 YFSETQ. This CDR3 contains 14 residues. CDR3 residues: CASSPRRGDTEAFF. As DNA, the CDR3 is TGCGCCAGCAGCCCGCGCCGAGGGGACACTGAAGCTTTCTTT.